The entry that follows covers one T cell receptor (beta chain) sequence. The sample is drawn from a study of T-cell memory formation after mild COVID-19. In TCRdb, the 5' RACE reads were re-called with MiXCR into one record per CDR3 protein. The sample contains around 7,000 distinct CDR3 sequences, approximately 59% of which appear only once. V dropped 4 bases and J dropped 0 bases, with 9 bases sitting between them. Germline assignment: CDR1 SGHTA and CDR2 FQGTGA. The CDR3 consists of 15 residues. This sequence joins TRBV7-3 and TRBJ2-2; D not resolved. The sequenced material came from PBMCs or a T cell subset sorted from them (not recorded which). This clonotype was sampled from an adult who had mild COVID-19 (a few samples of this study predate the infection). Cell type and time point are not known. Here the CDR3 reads CASSSTPSNTGELFF. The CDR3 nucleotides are TGTGCCAGCAGCTCGACTCCTTCGAACACCGGGGAGCTGTTTTTT.